The 14 T cell receptor beta chains listed next were all sequenced from one sample in a study of blood T cell repertoires in COVID-19. Profiling relied on immunoSEQ multiplex PCR, and the TCRdb table lists in-frame clones only, not all of them. This sample has approximately 220,000 clones; about 84% occur once, and the top ten carry 6.5% to 9%. The sequencing input was PBMCs or T cells enriched from blood (not recorded which). Every receptor here comes from a woman aged 40 to 50 with acute COVID-19.

This clone turned up a few times. The gene calls are TRBV5-4 and TRBJ1-6; no definite D call. CDR1 and CDR2 from the germline V gene are SGHNT and YYREEE (reference sequence). CDR3 length equals 15 residues. Trimming took off 5 bases at V and 0 bases at J, with 9 bases between the two ends. The CDR3 spells CASSPGSSYNSPLHF. The CDR3, as DNA: TGTGCCAGCAGTCCAGGAAGCTCCTATAATTCACCCCTCCACTTT. Together with reference TRBV5-4 and TRBJ1-6, the CDR3 gives the full variable domain: ETGVTQSPTHLIKTRGQQVTLRCSSQSGHNTVSWYQQALGQGPQFIFQYYREEENGRGNFPPRFSGLQFPNYSSELNVNALELDDSALYLCASSPGSSYNSPLHFGNGTRLTVT.

The rearrangement uses TRBV19 and TRBJ1-2; possibly TRBD1 for D (6 bases). The germline V gene has CDR1 LNHDA and CDR2 SQIVND (reference sequence). CDR3 size: 16 residues. V dropped 5 bases and J dropped 8 bases, with 24 bases sitting between them. The CDR3: CASSGLAGALLFGYTF. The DNA for the CDR3 is TGTGCCAGTAGTGGGCTCGCGGGGGCCCTTTTATTCGGCTACACCTTC.

The V call is TRBV28, the J call TRBJ1-1; D call uncertain. Germline V gene lookup returns CDR1 MDHEN and CDR2 SYDVKM. The V and J ends lost 2 bases and 14 bases respectively, with 12 bases between them. This CDR3 has 11 amino acids. Here the CDR3 reads CASSLGQTSFF. The CDR3 DNA reads as TGTGCCAGCAGTTTAGGGCAGACCAGCTTCTTT.

This chain joins TRBV11-2 and TRBJ2-3; 7 bases match TRBD2. The CDR3 has 15 residues. The V segment lost 5 bases and the J segment 8 bases; nucleotides outside the gene matches: 13. From germline, CDR1 is SGHAT and CDR2 FQNNGV. CDR3 region: CASSPQREGRGTQYF. The CDR3 DNA is TGTGCCAGCAGCCCTCAGAGGGAGGGTCGTGGTACGCAGTATTTT.

V is TRBV7-2 and J is TRBJ2-1; D may be TRBD2 (6 bases). The CDR3 totals 15 residues. Germline V gene lookup returns CDR1 SGHTA and CDR2 FQGNSA. V lost 5 bases, J lost 1 base, and 12 bases lay in between. The CDR3 is CASSNSGQSYNEQFF. CDR3 DNA sequence: TGTGCCAGCAGCAATAGCGGCCAGTCCTACAATGAGCAGTTCTTC.

This clone was observed a handful of times. The chain joins TRBV19 to TRBJ1-2, with 10 bases fitting TRBD1. The V gene's germline CDR1 is LNHDA and CDR2 SQIVND (reference sequence). The CDR3 spans 12 residues. The J segment lost 7 bases and the V segment lost 10 bases, leaving 6 bases of the junction unmatched. CDR3 sequence (DNA): TGTGCCACTACGGACAGGGGGGTTGGCTACACCTTC. As protein: CATTDRGVGYTF.

J is TRBJ2-1 and V is TRBV27; TRBD2 matches at 12 bases. Germline V gene sequence: CDR1 MNHEY, CDR2 SMNVEV (reference sequence). Losses at the gene ends were 6 bases for V and 7 bases for J; bases not matched to a gene: 7. This CDR3 has 15 residues. The CDR3 coding sequence is TGTGCCAGCAGGGAACTAGCGGGAGGTAGGAATGAGCAGTTCTTC. Its protein is CASRELAGGRNEQFF.

V is TRBV7-9 and J is TRBJ1-2; 10 bases match TRBD1. This CDR3 contains 15 residues. CDR1 is SEHNR and CDR2 is FQNEAQ in the germline V gene (reference sequence). J lost 4 bases, V lost 10 bases, and 12 bases had no gene match. The CDR3 sequence: CATRGTGEYLYGYTF. CDR3 nucleotides: TGTGCCACGCGGGGGACAGGGGAATACCTCTATGGCTACACCTTC.

The rearrangement links TRBV14 to TRBJ1-6; D perhaps matches TRBD1 (6 bases). This CDR3 is built from 15 residues. From germline, CDR1 is SGHDN and CDR2 FVKESK. Trimming stripped 2 bases from V and 11 bases from J, with 16 bases between. CDR3 DNA: TGTGCCAGCAGCCAACAAGGGGGTGTCACAACACCCCTCCACTTT. Translation gives CASSQQGGVTTPLHF.

This chain uses TRBV2 with TRBJ1-5; 10 bases agree with TRBD1. CDR1 SNHLY and CDR2 FYNNEI come from the germline V gene. Unmatched junction bases numbered 19, after V lost 8 bases and J lost 0 bases. The CDR3 length is 20 residues. The CDR3 DNA follows: TGTGCCAGCCTTAATATCCGACAGGGGGCTACCTATGATAGCAATCAGCCCCAGCATTTT. Its protein product is CASLNIRQGATYDSNQPQHF.

The chain links TRBV6-5 to TRBJ2-7; no firm D call. Germline V gene sequence: CDR1 MNHEY, CDR2 SVGAGI. CDR3 length: 12 residues. The ends were cut back, 8 bases at V and 0 bases at J, with 8 bases in the middle. CDR3 sequence: CASCRSSYEQYF. The DNA of the CDR3 is TGTGCCAGCTGTCGCAGCTCCTACGAGCAGTACTTC.

The chain recombines TRBV11-1 with TRBJ1-2; TRBD1 is a possible D gene (5 bases). The CDR3 runs 14 residues. From germline, CDR1 is SGHAT and CDR2 FQDESV (reference sequence). Deletions cut 4 bases from V and 1 base from J, with 10 bases between. The CDR3 reads CASSSGHVNYGYTF. CDR3 coding DNA: TGTGCCAGCAGCTCCGGACACGTTAACTATGGCTACACCTTC.

The chain recombines TRBV20-1 with TRBJ1-3; D is ambiguous. The CDR3 sequence is 11 residues long. Germline V gives CDR1 DFQATT, CDR2 SNEGSKA (reference sequence). V gave up 4 bases and J gave up 8 bases, with 9 bases separating them. The CDR3 bases are TGCAGTGCTACCTCCATAGACACCATATATTTT. Its translation is CSATSIDTIYF.

The chain is built from TRBV5-1 and TRBJ2-7, with 7 positions matching TRBD1. There are 14 residues in the CDR3. J lost 2 bases, V lost 0 bases, and 2 bases had no gene match. Germline CDR1 is SGHRS and CDR2 is YFSETQ. In DNA form, the CDR3 reads TGCGCCAGCAGCTTGGGGGACAGTCCCTACGAGCAGTACTTC. Amino acid sequence: CASSLGDSPYEQYF.